Presented here are 31 T cell receptor beta chains from one specimen sequenced in a study of regulatory T cells in long-lasting Graves disease. This sample's time point: persistent/refractory GD, antithyroid drugs over 5 years with positive TRAb. With RNA extracted from PBMCs as input, the TCR library was made. Both iRepertoire HTBI primers and Arm-PCR of CDR3 regions were used to build the TCR beta libraries. One entry per CDR3 protein, called by TCRdb with MiXCR from the multiplex PCR reads. The sample gives 400,000 to 500,000 distinct CDR3 sequences, roughly a fifth of which show up once; 13% to 15% is in the top ten. The material sequenced was peripheral blood mononuclear cells (PBMCs), taken when the disease was refractory, from a patient treated with antithyroid drugs. Every receptor here comes from a female donor with Graves disease.

J is TRBJ2-5 and V is TRBV7-2; 12 nucleotides match TRBD2. Per the germline V gene, CDR1 is SGHTA and CDR2 is FQGNSA. V dropped 5 bases and J dropped 4; count of bases not matched to a gene: 5. The CDR3 is 15 residues long. The CDR3 here is CASSKRLAGVETQYF. The CDR3 DNA is TGTGCCAGCAGCAAAAGACTAGCGGGAGTAGAGACCCAGTACTTC. The full variable domain, its missing parts supplied by reference TRBV7-2 and TRBJ2-5, is GAGVSQSPSNKVTEKGKDVELRCDPISGHTALYWYRQSLGQGLEFLIYFQGNSAPDKSGLPSDRFSAERTGGSVSTLTIQRTQQEDSAVYLCASSKRLAGVETQYFGPGTRLLVL.

This clonotype was seen a few times. The rearrangement links TRBV10-1 to TRBJ2-1, with D uncertain. Trimming removed 0 bases at V and 4 bases at J, with 13 bases between. The CDR3 is made up of 16 amino acids. Germline V CDR1 and CDR2: WNHNN, SYGVQD (reference sequence). The CDR3 bases are TGCGCCAGCAGTGAGTCGAATCCTAGACCGTACAATGAGCAGTTCTTC. This sequence encodes CASSESNPRPYNEQFF.

The CDR3 DNA follows: TGTGCCTGGAGTGTGAAAGACCAAGAGACCCAGTACTTC. Its protein product is CAWSVKDQETQYF. The chain uses TRBV30 and TRBJ2-5, with unresolved D. This CDR3 comprises 13 residues. The germline V gene encodes CDR1 GTSNPN and CDR2 SVGIG (reference sequence). The V end was cut by 0 bases, the J end by 0 bases, with 5 bases between.

V usage is TRBV20-1 and J usage is TRBJ1-5, with D unclear. V dropped 5 bases and J dropped 0 bases, with 11 bases sitting between them. Germline V CDR1 and CDR2: DFQATT, SNEGSKA (reference sequence). The CDR3 contains 14 residues. This chain's CDR3 is CSAEIVASNQPQHF. The CDR3 region has the DNA TGCAGTGCTGAGATCGTCGCTAGCAATCAGCCCCAGCATTTT.

This clonotype was seen a single time. This chain joins TRBV5-5 and TRBJ1-4, with 9 bases identical to TRBD1. The CDR3 has 16 residues. The V and J ends lost 5 bases and 5 bases, in that order; junction bases with no gene match: 10. CDR1 is SGHKS, CDR2 YYEKEE, per germline (reference sequence). This CDR3 is CASSGPGTGINEKLFF. The CDR3 DNA follows: TGTGCCAGCAGTGGGCCCGGGACAGGGATCAATGAAAAACTGTTTTTT.

This clonotype was detected ten times or more. The V and J genes are TRBV2 and TRBJ2-5; perhaps TRBD2 as D (6 bases). Germline loops: CDR1 SNHLY, CDR2 FYNNEI. This CDR3 has 14 amino acids. V gave up 3 bases and J gave up 4 bases, with 12 bases separating them. In DNA form, the CDR3 reads TGTGCCAGCAGTGAGTTGGGGGGAAGAGAGACCCAGTACTTC. Protein product: CASSELGGRETQYF.

Many counts were recorded for this clonotype. This chain connects TRBV28 to TRBJ1-4, with 8 nucleotides matching TRBD1. The CDR3 sequence is 14 residues long. Germline trimming cut 6 bases from V and 5 bases from J; bases unmatched to any gene: 5. Germline CDR1 MDHEN, CDR2 SYDVKM. Written as DNA, the CDR3 is TGTGCCAGCAGACCCGGGACAGGCAATGAAAAACTGTTTTTT. Its translation: CASRPGTGNEKLFF. The complete variable domain, with remaining parts taken from reference TRBV28 and TRBJ1-4, reads DVKVTQSSRYLVKRTGEKVFLECVQDMDHENMFWYRQDPGLGLRLIYFSYDVKMKEKGDIPEGYSVSREKKERFSLILESASTNQTSMYLCASRPGTGNEKLFFGSGTQLSVL.

This clonotype showed up just a few times. The rearrangement joins TRBV12-3 or TRBV12-4 to TRBJ2-1, with D unclear. Trimming cost V 5 bases and J 12 bases, with 11 bases left between them. CDR3 length: 11 amino acids. The CDR3: CASSPSKGQFF. The CDR3 region has the DNA TGTGCCAGCAGTCCTTCCAAGGGGCAGTTCTTC.

This clonotype was found a few times. The chain uses TRBV7-9 and TRBJ1-3; D is ambiguous. Between the trimmed V and J ends, which lost 4 bases and 10 bases, there was a span of 11 bases. Germline V gene sequence: CDR1 SEHNR, CDR2 FQNEAQ (reference sequence). The CDR3 has 12 amino acids. CDR3: CASSSRAPTIYF. The CDR3 DNA reads as TGTGCCAGCAGCTCCCGGGCCCCAACCATATATTTT. The full variable domain, completed using reference TRBV7-9 and TRBJ1-3, is DTGVSQNPRHKITKRGQNVTFRCDPISEHNRLYWYRQTLGQGPEFLTYFQNEAQLEKSRLLSDRFSAERPKGSFSTLEIQRTEQGDSAMYLCASSSRAPTIYFGEGSWLTVV.

This clonotype was observed a few times. The chain links TRBV27 to TRBJ2-7, with 8 bases matching TRBD2. V shed 0 bases and J 4 bases; nucleotides not matched to a gene: 11. CDR1 is MNHEY, CDR2 SMNVEV, per germline (reference sequence). There are 17 residues in the CDR3. The CDR3 here is CASSLSIGRGYSYEQYF. The CDR3 nucleotides read TGTGCCAGCAGTTTATCAATCGGGAGGGGATACTCTTACGAGCAGTACTTC.

This clonotype was seen repeatedly, ten times or more. The chain links TRBV7-2 to TRBJ2-7, with D hard to call. V dropped 1 base and J dropped 2 bases, with 12 bases sitting between them. Germline values: CDR1 SGHTA, CDR2 FQGNSA. The CDR3 length is 15 residues. CDR3 DNA sequence: TGTGCCAGCAGCTTAGAACCAGGAATTACCTACGAGCAGTACTTC. Translating gives CASSLEPGITYEQYF.

The V call is TRBV28, the J call TRBJ2-2; 8 nucleotides agree with TRBD2. From germline, CDR1 is MDHEN and CDR2 SYDVKM. After removal of 2 bases from V and 0 bases from J, the junction contained 5 bases not matched to a gene. This CDR3 is 17 amino acids long. CDR3 sequence reads: CASSLTGGVSNTGELFF. CDR3 in DNA: TGTGCCAGCAGTTTAACGGGAGGGGTATCGAACACCGGGGAGCTGTTTTTT.

In this sample, this clonotype turned up many times. The chain links TRBV12-3 or TRBV12-4 to TRBJ2-7; a possible D gene is TRBD2 (6 bases). This CDR3 spans 14 amino acids. V was trimmed by 5 bases and J by 3 bases, leaving 14 bases between them. In DNA form, the CDR3 reads TGTGCCAGCAGTCCTCGCACGGGGGTCTACGAGCAGTACTTC. It specifies CASSPRTGVYEQYF.

Of note for this clonotype: This may be a read error: a much more frequent sequence differs by one nucleotide. This chain joins TRBV11-3 and TRBJ2-2; TRBD2 is a possible D gene (6 bases). CDR1 is SGHNT, CDR2 YENEEA, per germline. CDR3 length: 16 residues. Trimming pared 5 bases from V and 5 bases from J, leaving 18 bases between. This CDR3 reads CASSPPANGRTGELFF. Here the CDR3 DNA reads TGTGCCAGCAGCCCTCCGGCTAACGGGAGAACCGGGGAGCTGTTTTTT.

This clonotype was recorded only once. The V and J genes are TRBV2 and TRBJ2-1, with D perhaps TRBD2 (6 bases). The CDR3 runs 18 residues. CDR1 is SNHLY and CDR2 is FYNNEI in the germline V gene. Trimming pared 6 bases from V and 4 bases from J, leaving 25 bases between. The CDR3 region is CASRESDSGLNDYNEQFF. Written as DNA, the CDR3 is TGTGCCAGCAGAGAGTCTGACTCGGGACTGAATGATTACAATGAGCAGTTCTTC.

This chain joins TRBV10-3 and TRBJ2-7, with 9 positions matching TRBD1. Per germline, CDR1 ENHRY and CDR2 SYGVKD. The CDR3 consists of 13 residues. V lost 4 bases and J lost 6; bases outside the gene matches: 4. For the CDR3, the DNA is TGTGCCATCAGTGGGACAGGGGACTCCGAGCAGTACTTC. It is translated as CAISGTGDSEQYF.

V and J are TRBV6-1 and TRBJ2-4, with a weak D call TRBD2 (5 bases). The germline CDR1 and CDR2 sequences are MNHNS and SASEGT. V lost 0 bases and J lost 5, with 5 bases in between. The CDR3 is 13 residues long. The CDR3 region has the DNA TGTGCCAGCAGTGAAGCGGGAGAAAACATTCAGTACTTC. This encodes CASSEAGENIQYF.

There are many counts of this clonotype. The chain links TRBV28 to TRBJ1-2; D uncertain. Trimming took off 5 bases at V and 8 bases at J, with 12 bases between the two ends. Germline-derived CDR1 and CDR2 are MDHEN and SYDVKM. The CDR3 sequence is 12 residues long. The CDR3 sequence is CASSHSLRGYTF. For the CDR3, the DNA is TGTGCCAGCAGTCACAGTCTTAGGGGCTACACCTTC.

This clonotype was observed at least ten times. V is TRBV28 and J is TRBJ1-4; tentative D call: TRBD1 (6 bases). This CDR3 region has 16 residues. Trimming stripped 10 bases from V and 2 bases from J, with 20 bases between. Germline V CDR1 and CDR2: MDHEN, SYDVKM. This CDR3 reads CAIRLGGANTNEKLFF. CDR3 nucleotides: TGTGCCATCCGATTAGGGGGGGCCAATACTAATGAAAAACTGTTTTTT.

This clonotype was found many times. The J gene is TRBJ2-2, the V gene TRBV7-2; 9 nucleotides line up with TRBD2. Germline CDR1 is SGHTA and CDR2 is FQGNSA. V trimming: 10 bases; J trimming: 9 bases; junction bases outside the gene matches: 15. The CDR3 has 15 amino acids. As DNA, the CDR3 is TGTGCCACAACGTGGGCGGGAGGGCGACGAAGGGAGCTGTTTTTT. Translated, it gives CATTWAGGRRRELFF.

This clonotype was seen many times. The chain couples TRBV28 to TRBJ1-4; D gene unclear. Trimming stripped 3 bases from V and 4 bases from J, with 0 bases between. The CDR3 loop spans 11 amino acids. CDR1 and CDR2 from the germline V gene are MDHEN and SYDVKM. CDR3 amino acids: CASSFNEKLFF. CDR3 bases: TGTGCCAGCAGTTTTAATGAAAAACTGTTTTTT.

This sequence joins TRBV24-1 and TRBJ2-6; D is undetermined. Looked up from germline, CDR1 is KGHDR and CDR2 is SFDVKD. The germline V and J ends were trimmed by 4 bases and 0 bases, with 9 bases remaining between them. The CDR3 totals 16 residues. The CDR3 loop is CATSDPYNSGANVLTF. The DNA for the CDR3 is TGTGCCACCAGTGACCCCTACAACTCTGGGGCCAACGTCCTGACTTTC.

This clonotype was seen a handful of times. The rearrangement joins TRBV4-1 to TRBJ2-2, with 11 bases matching TRBD1. Germline loops: CDR1 MGHRA, CDR2 YSYEKL. Trimming cost V 5 bases and J 4 bases; bases outside gene matches: 3. CDR3 size: 15 residues. CDR3 sequence reads: CASSVGTGGTGELFF. The DNA of the CDR3 is TGCGCCAGCAGCGTGGGGACAGGGGGCACCGGGGAGCTGTTTTTT.

This clonotype was detected only a few times. This rearrangement joins TRBV29-1 to TRBJ2-7; 8 bases line up with TRBD2. Germline values: CDR1 SQVTM, CDR2 ANQGSEA. V lost 6 bases to trimming and J lost 0 bases; unmatched junction nucleotides: 10. This CDR3 comprises 15 residues. The CDR3, as DNA: TGCAGCGTCCGAGTGACTAGCGTGAACTCCTACGAGCAGTACTTC. Translation gives CSVRVTSVNSYEQYF.

This clonotype was detected only a few times. The V call is TRBV30, the J call TRBJ1-5, with D possibly being TRBD1 (6 bases). The ends were cut back, 3 bases at V and 7 bases at J, with 13 bases in the middle. The germline V gene has CDR1 GTSNPN and CDR2 SVGIG (reference sequence). This CDR3 has 13 amino acids. CDR3 sequence reads: CAWSLAGEQPQHF. The CDR3 nucleotides are TGTGCCTGGAGCTTGGCAGGGGAGCAGCCCCAGCATTTT. The complete variable domain, with remaining parts taken from reference TRBV30 and TRBJ1-5, reads SQTIHQWPATLVQPVGSPLSLECTVEGTSNPNLYWYRQAAGRGLQLLFYSVGIGQISSEVPQNLSASRPQDRQFILSSKKLLLSDSGFYLCAWSLAGEQPQHFGDGTRLSIL.

J is TRBJ1-1 and V is TRBV4-1, with no clear D. This CDR3 has 13 amino acids. The V gene's germline CDR1 is MGHRA and CDR2 YSYEKL. V lost 3 bases and J lost 11, with 16 bases in between. CDR3 amino acids: CASSHSRSDEAFF. As DNA, the CDR3 is TGCGCCAGCAGCCACTCAAGGTCGGACGAGGCTTTCTTT.

V gene TRBV7-8 combines with J gene TRBJ2-1; no definite D call. The CDR3 loop spans 16 amino acids. V was shortened by 1 base and J by 0 bases, with 10 bases between the two germline ends. The germline V gene has CDR1 SGHVS and CDR2 FQNEAQ. The CDR3 here is CASSLGGPGSYNEQFF. Written as DNA, the CDR3 is TGTGCCAGCAGCTTAGGAGGACCGGGCTCCTACAATGAGCAGTTCTTC.

This rearrangement joins TRBV24-1 to TRBJ2-3; maybe TRBD1 (6 bases). Germline CDR1 is KGHDR and CDR2 is SFDVKD. Trimming left V 5 bases short and J 7 bases short, with 15 bases between. The CDR3 has 14 residues. CDR3 nucleotide sequence: TGTGCCACCAGTGGGGACATCAACTATAATACGCAGTATTTT. Translation gives CATSGDINYNTQYF.

The rearrangement uses TRBV5-1 and TRBJ2-1, with D possibly matching TRBD2 (5 bases). CDR3 length: 16 amino acids. V was shortened by 0 bases and J by 4 bases, with 14 bases between the two germline ends. Germline CDR1 reads SGHRS; CDR2 reads YFSETQ. The CDR3 DNA reads TGCGCCAGCAGCTTGGGGGGTCTAGCAGAATACAATGAGCAGTTCTTC. It yields the protein CASSLGGLAEYNEQFF.

This chain joins TRBV12-3 or TRBV12-4 and TRBJ2-3, with 7 bases identical to TRBD1. The CDR3 loop spans 15 amino acids. Losses at the gene ends were 0 bases for V and 2 bases for J; bases not matched to a gene: 2. The CDR3 spells CASSLADRDTDTQYF. The CDR3 DNA reads TGTGCCAGCAGTTTAGCCGACAGGGACACAGATACGCAGTATTTT.

This rearrangement joins TRBV20-1 to TRBJ1-2; D not resolved. The V and J ends lost 2 bases and 2 bases respectively, with 6 bases between them. The germline V gene has CDR1 DFQATT and CDR2 SNEGSKA (reference sequence). The CDR3 spans 12 residues. DNA for the CDR3: TGCAGTGCTAGAAGCCAAAACTATGGCTACACCTTC. This gives the protein CSARSQNYGYTF.